Listed below are T cell receptor beta chains from one sample, sequenced in a study of shared clonotypes between healthy human individuals. Profiling relied on immunoSEQ multiplex PCR, and the TCRdb table lists in-frame clones only, not all of them. The sample consists of just over 2,000,000 clones, about 95% of them appearing once. Sequenced sample: naive CD8+ T cells sorted from blood. These receptor sequences come from a man aged 18 to 35 in good health. Each CDR3 is given with its conserved first and last residue. A D gene is named only where the DNA matches it firmly. The size field is filled for only some rows; it gives once, few, many or a size class.

>-|-|TRBV11-2|TRBJ1-2
CASSLDQLGGGAPLYGYTF
TGTGCCAGCAGCTTAGATCAGCTGGGCGGGGGGGCCCCCCTCTATGGCTACACCTTC
>TRBD1|-|TRBV4-1|TRBJ1-2
CASSPFMTGGYGYTF
TGCGCCAGCAGCCCTTTCATGACAGGGGGCTATGGCTACACCTTC
>-|-|TRBV4-1|TRBJ1-2
CASSPLQGERGGYTF
TGCGCCAGCAGCCCCTTACAGGGAGAGCGTGGTGGCTACACCTTC
>-|-|TRBV19|TRBJ1-5
CASSITGSSNQPQHF
TGTGCCAGTAGTATTACCGGTTCCAGCAATCAGCCCCAGCATTTT
>TRBD2|-|TRBV7-6|TRBJ2-7
CASSPGASGSSYEQYF
TGTGCCAGCAGCCCAGGGGCTAGCGGGAGCTCCTACGAGCAGTACTTC
>-|few|TRBV19|TRBJ1-1
CASTSNTREAFF
TGTGCCAGTACCAGTAACACCAGAGAAGCTTTCTTT
>-|-|TRBV19|TRBJ1-2
CASSIALADYGYTF
TGTGCCAGTAGTATTGCGCTGGCAGACTATGGCTACACCTTC
>-|-|TRBV9|TRBJ1-2
CASSVGGLNYGYTF
TGTGCCAGCAGCGTAGGCGGCCTTAACTATGGCTACACCTTC
>TRBD2|-|TRBV28|TRBJ2-1
CASVPSGGSNEQFF
TGTGCCAGCGTACCTAGCGGGGGGTCCAATGAGCAGTTCTTC
>TRBD1|-|TRBV5-4|TRBJ1-2
CASSFLGGGVGYTF
TGTGCCAGCAGCTTTTTAGGGGGCGGCGTGGGCTACACCTTC
>-|-|TRBV7-6|TRBJ2-7
CASSSGREASYEQYF
TGTGCCAGCAGCAGCGGTCGGGAAGCCTCCTACGAGCAGTACTTC
>TRBD2|-|TRBV5-1|TRBJ2-1
CASSLSGGSYNEQFF
TGCGCCAGCAGCTTAAGCGGGGGGTCGTACAATGAGCAGTTCTTC
>TRBD1|-|TRBV28|TRBJ1-6
CASSFLDRVSPLHF
TGTGCCAGCAGTTTTTTGGACAGGGTCTCACCCCTCCACTTT
>-|-|TRBV7-3|TRBJ2-2
CASSLGLNTGELFF
TGTGCCAGCAGCTTAGGGCTGAACACCGGGGAGCTGTTTTTT
>-|-|TRBV7-9|TRBJ1-4
CASSAPSKEKLFF
TGTGCCAGCAGCGCCCCCTCCAAGGAAAAACTGTTTTTT
>-|-|TRBV27|TRBJ2-2
CASSAPGLGVVGTGELFF
TGTGCCAGCAGCGCCCCCGGGTTAGGGGTGGTAGGCACCGGGGAGCTGTTTTTT
>-|once|TRBV5-6|TRBJ2-7
CASSLGSGNEQYF
TGTGCCAGCAGCTTGGGGTCCGGGAACGAGCAGTACTTC
>-|-|TRBV27|TRBJ1-2
CASSFIGGGLGGYTF
TGTGCCAGCAGTTTTATTGGGGGAGGTTTAGGGGGCTACACCTTC
>-|once|TRBV11-2|TRBJ2-7
CASSFGPGYAYEQYF
TGTGCCAGCAGCTTCGGACCGGGGTATGCCTACGAGCAGTACTTC
>-|-|TRBV27|TRBJ2-1
CASSLGRFNEQFF
TGTGCCAGCAGTCTGGGTAGGTTCAATGAGCAGTTCTTC
>TRBD2|-|TRBV9|TRBJ2-5
CASSVSGGQETQYF
TGTGCCAGCAGCGTTAGCGGGGGACAAGAGACCCAGTACTTC
>TRBD2|-|TRBV30|TRBJ2-1
CAWSWSGGTYEQFF
TGTGCCTGGAGTTGGAGCGGGGGGACTTATGAGCAGTTCTTC
>-|-|TRBV28|TRBJ2-1
CASRSPREGVVNEQFF
TGTGCCAGCAGAAGCCCTAGAGAGGGCGTAGTGAATGAGCAGTTCTTC
>-|-|TRBV9|TRBJ2-3
CASSLRDDWTKDTQYF
TGTGCCAGCAGCCTCCGGGACGACTGGACAAAAGATACGCAGTATTTT
>-|-|TRBV28|TRBJ2-3
CASTFDSPWVDTQYF
TGTGCCAGCACCTTCGACAGTCCTTGGGTAGATACGCAGTATTTT
>-|-|TRBV6-1|TRBJ2-7
CASSVRTVAYEQYF
TGTGCCAGCAGTGTAAGGACAGTGGCCTACGAGCAGTACTTC
>-|-|TRBV9|TRBJ2-1
CASSVGEGGGSYNEQFF
TGTGCCAGCAGCGTAGGAGAGGGAGGGGGCTCCTACAATGAGCAGTTCTTC
>-|-|TRBV7-9|TRBJ1-1
CASSIVPNTEAFF
TGTGCCAGCAGCATCGTTCCGAACACTGAAGCTTTCTTT
>-|-|TRBV27|TRBJ2-7
CASSPASKGYEQYF
TGTGCCAGCAGCCCCGCAAGCAAAGGGTACGAGCAGTACTTC
>-|-|TRBV27|TRBJ1-1
CASSSRGNTEAFF
TGTGCCAGCAGTTCCCGGGGAAACACTGAAGCTTTCTTT
>TRBD2|once|TRBV6-5|TRBJ2-3
CASSPTSGRVDTQYF
TGTGCCAGCAGTCCGACTAGCGGGAGAGTAGATACGCAGTATTTT
>TRBD1|-|TRBV13|TRBJ2-7
CASSNRQGTYEQYF
TGTGCCAGCAGCAACAGACAGGGGACCTACGAGCAGTACTTC
>TRBD2|-|TRBV27|TRBJ2-7
CASAGDGPNEQYF
TGTGCCAGCGCGGGGGATGGTCCAAACGAGCAGTACTTC
>-|-|TRBV7-9|TRBJ2-1
CASSLAGDYNEQFF
TGTGCCAGCAGCTTAGCGGGGGATTACAATGAGCAGTTCTTC
>-|-|TRBV6-6|TRBJ2-7
CASGPEQYF
TGTGCCAGCGGACCCGAGCAGTACTTC
>-|-|TRBV10-3|TRBJ1-1
CAIRATTMNTEAFF
TGTGCCATCAGGGCTACAACTATGAACACTGAAGCTTTCTTT
>TRBD2|once|TRBV5-1|TRBJ2-7
CASSPTPGLAGYEQYF
TGCGCCAGCAGCCCGACACCCGGACTAGCGGGTTACGAGCAGTACTTC
>TRBD1|-|TRBV7-6|TRBJ2-7
CASSLGAGGAFYEQYF
TGTGCCAGCAGCTTAGGTGCAGGGGGCGCCTTCTACGAGCAGTACTTC
>-|once|TRBV5-6|TRBJ2-7
CASSSLGGEGEQYF
TGTGCCAGCAGCTCCCTCGGGGGAGAGGGCGAGCAGTACTTC
>-|once|TRBV6-6|TRBJ2-7
CASSYSTGEQYF
TGTGCCAGCAGTTACTCGACCGGCGAGCAGTACTTC
>-|-|TRBV11-2|TRBJ2-7
CASSLGFGGNYEQYF
TGTGCCAGCAGCTTAGGGTTCGGCGGAAACTACGAGCAGTACTTC
>TRBD2|-|TRBV6-1|TRBJ2-7
CASMASGYEQYF
TGTGCCAGCATGGCTAGCGGGTACGAGCAGTACTTC
>-|-|TRBV10-3|TRBJ1-2
CAISEGTYGYTF
TGTGCCATCAGTGAGGGTACCTATGGCTACACCTTC
>-|-|TRBV28|TRBJ2-5
CASSTSPHTAMHQETQYF
TGTGCCAGCAGTACCTCCCCCCACACGGCGATGCACCAAGAGACCCAGTACTTC
>TRBD1|-|TRBV27|TRBJ2-2
CASTMTGANTGELFF
TGTGCCAGCACCATGACAGGGGCCAACACCGGGGAGCTGTTTTTT